The 25 T cell receptor beta chains presented below share a single source sample, sequenced in a study of radiation and T cells in renal cell carcinoma. Libraries were prepared by immunoSEQ multiplex PCR; TCRdb keeps only in-frame clonotypes and omits some of them. This sample has tens of thousands of clones, with 82% found just once. As for time point: baseline pretreatment blood. The treatment denotes: 15 Gy SBRT to primary tumor, nephrectomy 4 weeks later. The sample in question was blood, obtained from a patient whose treatment included radiotherapy and nephrectomy. These receptors were obtained from a man aged 55 to 70 with renal cell carcinoma.

The chain carries TRBV19 and TRBJ2-2; TRBD2 might be the D (6 bases). The CDR3 has 15 residues. Looked up from germline, CDR1 is LNHDA and CDR2 is SQIVND (reference sequence). The V end lost 7 bases, the J end lost 2 bases, and 14 bases lay between the germline ends. The CDR3 DNA reads TGTGCCAGTAAATCGGAGGGATCAAACACCGGGGAGCTGTTTTTT. Residues: CASKSEGSNTGELFF.

This clone has just one count. The chain carries TRBV2 and TRBJ1-5, with a possible D match to TRBD1 (5 bases). This CDR3 is 15 amino acids long. Germline CDR1 SNHLY, CDR2 FYNNEI. V was cut by 4 bases and J by 1 base, with 11 bases left in between. The CDR3 DNA reads as TGTGCCAGCAGTGGCAGGGTGGGGAGCAATCAGCCCCAGCATTTT. Protein product: CASSGRVGSNQPQHF. The complete variable domain, with remaining parts taken from reference TRBV2 and TRBJ1-5, reads EPEVTQTPSHQVTQMGQEVILRCVPISNHLYFYWYRQILGQKVEFLVSFYNNEISEKSEIFDDQFSVERPDGSNFTLKIRSTKLEDSAMYFCASSGRVGSNQPQHFGDGTRLSIL.

CDR3 sequence (DNA): TGTGCCAGCAGCTTAGGGGGGAGTGCCGGGGAGCTGTTTTTT. Residues: CASSLGGSAGELFF. The chain uses TRBV7-2 and TRBJ2-2; D may match TRBD1 or TRBD2 (5 bases each). V was trimmed by 1 base and J by 6 bases, leaving 9 bases between them. CDR3 size: 14 residues. CDR1 is SGHTA and CDR2 is FQGNSA in the germline V gene.

This clone was counted a single time. The chain carries TRBV11-2 and TRBJ2-1; D may match TRBD1 or TRBD2 (5 bases each). V dropped 2 bases and J dropped 8 bases, with 16 bases sitting between them. Germline V gene lookup returns CDR1 SGHAT and CDR2 FQNNGV. The CDR3 covers 15 residues. The DNA for the CDR3 is TGTGCCAGCAGCTTAAGAGGGACGCTCGGCTATGAGCAGTTCTTC. Its translation: CASSLRGTLGYEQFF. The full variable domain, rest sourced from reference TRBV11-2 and TRBJ2-1, is EAGVAQSPRYKIIEKRQSVAFWCNPISGHATLYWYQQILGQGPKLLIQFQNNGVVDDSQLPKDRFSAERLKGVDSTLKIQPAKLEDSAVYLCASSLRGTLGYEQFFGPGTRLTVL.

This clone was counted a single time. V and J are TRBV6-7 and TRBJ1-1; weak D call: TRBD1 (6 bases). TRBV6-7 carries the ORF label, with uncertain function. This CDR3 is 17 amino acids long. Between the trimmed V and J ends, which lost 2 bases and 1 base, there was a span of 17 bases. The CDR3 spells CASSYITGALPNTEAFF. The DNA for the CDR3 is TGTGCCAGCAGTTACATTACGGGGGCCTTGCCGAACACTGAAGCTTTCTTT.

This clone was observed a few times. The chain carries TRBV11-2 and TRBJ1-5; a possible D gene is TRBD1 (6 bases). Deletions cut 1 base from V and 7 bases from J, with 8 bases between. Germline CDR1 and CDR2: SGHAT and FQNNGV. The CDR3 extends over 13 amino acids. CDR3 DNA sequence: TGTGCCAGCAGCTTAGCAGGGGACCAGCCCCAGCATTTT. Encoded protein: CASSLAGDQPQHF.

The rearrangement links TRBV14 to TRBJ2-1; D is unclear. Germline CDR1 reads SGHDN; CDR2 reads FVKESK. This CDR3 spans 14 amino acids. Trimming took 1 base from V and 9 from J, leaving 13 bases between them. CDR3 sequence reads: CASSQGTYRGEQFF. CDR3 nucleotide sequence: TGTGCCAGCAGCCAAGGTACCTATCGCGGTGAGCAGTTCTTC.

The chain couples TRBV7-9 to TRBJ2-7; D gene ambiguous. V lost 2 bases and J lost 3, with 11 bases in between. This CDR3 comprises 14 residues. Germline-derived CDR1 and CDR2 are SEHNR and FQNEAQ (reference sequence). The CDR3 sequence is CASSLRAENYEQYF. Written as DNA, the CDR3 is TGTGCCAGCAGCTTACGGGCGGAGAACTACGAGCAGTACTTC.

The chain links TRBV5-5 to TRBJ2-7; D may be TRBD1 (6 bases). CDR3 length: 14 amino acids. Per the germline V gene, CDR1 is SGHKS and CDR2 is YYEKEE (reference sequence). Trimming removed 4 bases at V and 1 base at J, with 12 bases between. CDR3 nucleotide sequence: TGTGCCAGCAGCCTCCGGGACATTTCCTACGAGCAGTACTTC. This translates into CASSLRDISYEQYF.

This clone was picked up one time. The CDR3 is CASSERERTGELFF. The CDR3 DNA reads as TGCGCCAGCAGTGAGCGGGAGCGTACCGGGGAGCTGTTTTTT. The chain couples TRBV5-1 to TRBJ2-2; 8 nucleotides line up with TRBD2. Germline V gives CDR1 SGHRS, CDR2 YFSETQ. V shed 5 bases, J shed 5 bases, and the junction held 5 bases outside the gene matches. The length of the CDR3 is 14 residues.

The rearrangement joins TRBV7-9 to TRBJ2-5; possible D gene TRBD2, 6 bases. The V gene lost 10 bases and the J gene lost 2 bases, with 11 bases spanning the gap. The length of the CDR3 is 12 residues. Looked up from germline, CDR1 is SEHNR and CDR2 is FQNEAQ (reference sequence). CDR3 loop: CATFGGQETQYF. The CDR3 DNA is TGTGCCACGTTTGGGGGGCAAGAGACCCAGTACTTC.

The genes are TRBV19 and TRBJ2-3; maybe TRBD1 (5 bases). The CDR3 is 16 amino acids. Germline-derived CDR1 and CDR2 are LNHDA and SQIVND (reference sequence). Trimming removed 1 base from V and 0 bases from J, with 11 bases in between. This chain's CDR3 is CASSIVGRPSTDTQYF. The DNA of the CDR3 is TGTGCCAGTAGTATAGTGGGGCGGCCTAGCACAGATACGCAGTATTTT.

The chain is built from TRBV2 and TRBJ2-2; TRBD2 aligns across 10 bases. V shed 2 bases and J 7 bases; nucleotides not matched to a gene: 10. Germline CDR1 SNHLY, CDR2 FYNNEI. CDR3 length: 17 amino acids. Written as DNA, the CDR3 is TGTGCCAGCAGTGAAACGGTAGCGGGAGGTCTGGGCGGGGAGCTGTTTTTT. Its translation: CASSETVAGGLGGELFF.

This clone came up once. J is TRBJ1-4 and V is TRBV19, with unresolved D. V was trimmed by 5 bases and J by 8 bases, leaving 18 bases between them. The CDR3 contains 15 residues. Germline-derived CDR1 and CDR2 are LNHDA and SQIVND (reference sequence). In DNA form, the CDR3 reads TGTGCCAGTAGTCTCTGGGCCTCGCAAAGCGAAAAACTGTTTTTT. Amino acids: CASSLWASQSEKLFF.

This clone was detected once. The CDR3 here is CASSVAVASTEAFF. The CDR3 DNA is TGTGCCAGCAGCGTAGCCGTTGCGAGCACTGAAGCTTTCTTT. This chain links TRBV9 with TRBJ1-1; D gene uncertain. Germline V gives CDR1 SGDLS, CDR2 YYNGEE. The CDR3 covers 14 residues. V was shortened by 0 bases and J by 4 bases, with 10 bases between the two germline ends. The entire variable domain, with the rest obtained from reference TRBV9 and TRBJ1-1, is as follows: DSGVTQTPKHLITATGQRVTLRCSPRSGDLSVYWYQQSLDQGLQFLIQYYNGEERAKGNILERFSAQQFPDLHSELNLSSLELGDSALYFCASSVAVASTEAFFGQGTRLTVV.

The chain joins TRBV29-1 to TRBJ2-1; 7 bases line up with TRBD1. The CDR3 spans 12 residues. Germline trimming cut 6 bases from V and 6 bases from J; bases unmatched to any gene: 5. Germline V gene sequence: CDR1 SQVTM, CDR2 ANQGSEA. The CDR3 DNA is TGCAGCGTCGAGCACAGGGGCAATGAGCAGTTCTTC. Encoded protein: CSVEHRGNEQFF.

This clone showed up just a few times. This chain connects TRBV6-5 to TRBJ2-7, with a tentative D call TRBD1 (6 bases). The V end was cut by 10 bases, the J end by 2 bases, with 15 bases between. The germline V gene has CDR1 MNHEY and CDR2 SVGAGI. CDR3 length: 13 residues. The CDR3: CATTPGVPYEQYF. The DNA of the CDR3 is TGTGCCACCACCCCAGGGGTCCCCTACGAGCAGTACTTC.

The table lists this clone with many counts. CDR3 region: CASSLGRQVYEQYF. The CDR3 DNA follows: TGTGCCAGCAGCTTAGGAAGACAGGTTTACGAGCAGTACTTC. The rearrangement links TRBV7-8 to TRBJ2-7, with D possibly TRBD1 on 6 matching bases. The CDR3 length is 14 residues. Germline CDR1 reads SGHVS; CDR2 reads FQNEAQ. V was pared by 1 base and J by 4 bases, with 11 bases between.

The J gene is TRBJ2-7, the V gene TRBV7-9, with TRBD1 matching 9 bases. J gave up 4 bases and V 7 bases, and 5 bases lay outside the gene matches. This CDR3 contains 13 residues. Germline V gives CDR1 SEHNR, CDR2 FQNEAQ (reference sequence). The CDR3 nucleotides are TGTGCCAGCATCCCGGACAGGGGATACGAGCAGTACTTC. This translates into CASIPDRGYEQYF.

This clone was counted ten times or more. The chain couples TRBV7-2 to TRBJ2-2, with 7 bases fitting TRBD2. There are 15 residues in the CDR3. V dropped 3 bases and J dropped 4; count of bases not matched to a gene: 5. Germline-derived CDR1 and CDR2 are SGHTA and FQGNSA. CDR3 bases: TGTGCCAGCAGCTTCGCAGGGAGGGGCACCGGGGAGCTGTTTTTT. The encoded protein is CASSFAGRGTGELFF.

This sequence joins TRBV28 and TRBJ2-5; the D gene is possibly TRBD1 (5 bases). Per the germline V gene, CDR1 is MDHEN and CDR2 is SYDVKM. The V end lost 10 bases, the J end lost 1 base, and 13 bases lay between the germline ends. This CDR3 is 13 amino acids long. The CDR3, as DNA: TGTGCCAACGTATCTAGGGGCCAAGAGACCCAGTACTTC. It yields the protein CANVSRGQETQYF.

The rearrangement links TRBV29-1 to TRBJ1-2; no firm D call. The CDR3 consists of 13 residues. Germline V gives CDR1 SQVTM, CDR2 ANQGSEA. Trimming stripped 0 bases from V and 7 bases from J, with 12 bases between. DNA for the CDR3: TGCAGCGTTGAAGAGTTCAGCCTAAGTGGCTACACCTTC. Protein sequence: CSVEEFSLSGYTF. The whole variable domain, filled in from reference TRBV29-1 and TRBJ1-2, reads SAVISQKPSRDICQRGTSLTIQCQVDSQVTMMFWYRQQPGQSLTLIATANQGSEATYESGFVIDKFPISRPNLTFSTLTVSNMSPEDSSIYLCSVEEFSLSGYTFGSGTRLTVV.

The rearrangement uses TRBV7-3 and TRBJ2-2; no clear D gene. CDR1 is SGHTA and CDR2 is FQGTGA in the germline V gene. V was pared by 5 bases and J by 1 base, with 8 bases between. The CDR3 contains 14 residues. This CDR3 reads CASSHNVNTGELFF. In nucleotides, the CDR3 is TGTGCCAGCAGCCACAACGTGAACACCGGGGAGCTGTTTTTT.

The chain employs TRBV21-1 and TRBJ2-6; the table's D gene call, TRBD1, was not cross checked with the DNA. TRBV21-1 is classified as a pseudogene. The CDR3 length is 18 residues. The CDR3 is CASSIGVRAHSGANVLTF. CDR3 bases: TGTGCCAGCAGCATTGGTGTCAGGGCACACTCTGGGGCCAACGTCCTGACTTTC.

The rearrangement links TRBV11-2 to TRBJ2-7; 10 bases fit TRBD2. The trim removed 1 base at V and 9 bases at J, leaving 3 bases unmatched. The V gene's germline CDR1 is SGHAT and CDR2 FQNNGV. The CDR3 length is 13 residues. The CDR3 coding sequence is TGTGCCAGCAGCTTAGCGGGACTAGCGATGCAGTACTTC. Translation: CASSLAGLAMQYF.